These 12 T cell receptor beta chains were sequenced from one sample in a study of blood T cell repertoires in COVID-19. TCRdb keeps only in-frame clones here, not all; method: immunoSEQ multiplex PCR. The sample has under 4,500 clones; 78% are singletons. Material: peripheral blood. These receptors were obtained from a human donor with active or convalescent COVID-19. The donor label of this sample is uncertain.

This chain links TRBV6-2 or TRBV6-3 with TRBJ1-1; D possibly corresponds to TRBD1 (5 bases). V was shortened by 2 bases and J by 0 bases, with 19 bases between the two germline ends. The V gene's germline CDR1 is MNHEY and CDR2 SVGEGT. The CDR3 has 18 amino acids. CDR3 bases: TGTGCCAGCAGTTACGCGGGGGTTTCAGAAGGGTTGAACACTGAAGCTTTCTTT. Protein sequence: CASSYAGVSEGLNTEAFF.

In DNA form, the CDR3 reads TGTGCCAGCAGGCTACAGGGGGGTAATGAAAAACTGTTTTTT. This gives the protein CASRLQGGNEKLFF. V is TRBV6-6 and J is TRBJ1-4, with 8 bases matching TRBD1. CDR1 and CDR2 from the germline V gene are MNHNY and SVGAGI (reference sequence). The V and J ends lost 6 bases and 4 bases, in that order; junction bases with no gene match: 4. This CDR3 has 14 amino acids.

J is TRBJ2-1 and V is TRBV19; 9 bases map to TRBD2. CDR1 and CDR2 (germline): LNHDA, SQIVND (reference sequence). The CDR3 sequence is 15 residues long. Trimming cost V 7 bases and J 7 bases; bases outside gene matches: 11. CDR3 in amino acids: CASMGASGILNEQFF. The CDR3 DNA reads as TGTGCCAGTATGGGGGCTAGCGGGATCTTGAATGAGCAGTTCTTC.

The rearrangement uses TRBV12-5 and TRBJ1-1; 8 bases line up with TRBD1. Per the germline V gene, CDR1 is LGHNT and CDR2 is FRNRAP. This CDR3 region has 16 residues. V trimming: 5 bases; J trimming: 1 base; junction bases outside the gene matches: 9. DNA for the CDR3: TGTGCTAGTGGTCATAATCAGGGGGCAGGGAACACTGAAGCTTTCTTT. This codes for CASGHNQGAGNTEAFF.

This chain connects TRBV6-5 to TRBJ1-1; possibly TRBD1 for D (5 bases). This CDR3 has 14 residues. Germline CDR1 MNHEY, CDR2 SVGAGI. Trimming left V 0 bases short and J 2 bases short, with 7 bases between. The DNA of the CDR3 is TGTGCCAGCAGTTACTCGGGGGGTAACACTGAAGCTTTCTTT. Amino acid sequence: CASSYSGGNTEAFF.

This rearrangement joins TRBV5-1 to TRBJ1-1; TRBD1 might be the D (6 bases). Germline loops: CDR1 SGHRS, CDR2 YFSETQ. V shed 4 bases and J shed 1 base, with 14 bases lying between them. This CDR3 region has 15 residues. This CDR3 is CASSPLEGGNTEAFF. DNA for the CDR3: TGCGCCAGCAGCCCTTTAGAAGGGGGGAACACTGAAGCTTTCTTT.

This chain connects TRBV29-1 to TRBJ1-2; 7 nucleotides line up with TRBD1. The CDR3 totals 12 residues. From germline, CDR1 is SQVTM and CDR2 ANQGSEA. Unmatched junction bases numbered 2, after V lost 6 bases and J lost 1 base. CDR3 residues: CSVGDSNYGYTF. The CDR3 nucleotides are TGCAGCGTCGGGGACAGTAACTATGGCTACACCTTC.

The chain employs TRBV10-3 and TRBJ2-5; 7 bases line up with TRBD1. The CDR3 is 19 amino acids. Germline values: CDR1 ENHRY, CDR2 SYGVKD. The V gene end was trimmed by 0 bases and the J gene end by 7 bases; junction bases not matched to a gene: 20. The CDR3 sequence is CAISESIVRGLYQEWTQYF. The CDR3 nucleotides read TGTGCCATCAGTGAGTCGATTGTCAGGGGGTTATACCAAGAGTGGACCCAGTACTTC.

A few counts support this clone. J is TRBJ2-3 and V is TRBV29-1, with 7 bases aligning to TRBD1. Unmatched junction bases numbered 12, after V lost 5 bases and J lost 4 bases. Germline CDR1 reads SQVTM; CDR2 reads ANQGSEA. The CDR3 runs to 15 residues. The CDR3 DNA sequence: TGCAGCGTTTTAGAAGGGGGCGCCCGGCCAGATACGCAGTATTTT. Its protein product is CSVLEGGARPDTQYF.

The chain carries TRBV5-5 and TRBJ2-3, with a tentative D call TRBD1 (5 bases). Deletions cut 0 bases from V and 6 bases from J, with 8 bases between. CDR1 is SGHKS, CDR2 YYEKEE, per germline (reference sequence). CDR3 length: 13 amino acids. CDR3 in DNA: TGTGCCAGCAGCTTGGAGTCAGGGGATACGCAGTATTTT. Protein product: CASSLESGDTQYF.

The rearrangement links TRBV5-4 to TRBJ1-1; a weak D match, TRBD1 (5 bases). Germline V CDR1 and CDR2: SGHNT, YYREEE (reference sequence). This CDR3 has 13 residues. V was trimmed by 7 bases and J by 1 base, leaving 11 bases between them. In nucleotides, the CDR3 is TGTGCCAGCGCCAGGGCCTCGAACACTGAAGCTTTCTTT. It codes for CASARASNTEAFF.

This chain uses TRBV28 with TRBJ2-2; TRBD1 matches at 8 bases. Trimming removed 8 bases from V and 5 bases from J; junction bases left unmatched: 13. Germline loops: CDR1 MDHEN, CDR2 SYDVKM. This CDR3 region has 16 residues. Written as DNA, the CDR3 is TGTGCCAGCGGCAGTCTTGACAGGGGAGCGACCGGGGAGCTGTTTTTT. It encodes CASGSLDRGATGELFF.